Below, 23 T cell receptor beta chains from the same sample are listed, as sequenced in a study of beta chain features in type 1 diabetes. Expressed TCRB transcripts were sequenced because the entire RNA isolate underwent reverse transcription. Some clones are missing from TCRdb's copy, which holds only in-frame ones; the method was immunoSEQ multiplex PCR. The table lists about 180,000 clones, 10% to 15% of them singletons. The sequenced sample consisted of central memory CD4+ T cells from blood. Receptor source: a woman aged 18-29 years in good health.

This chain connects TRBV2 to TRBJ2-7; no clear D gene. This CDR3 has 14 amino acids. Trimming took 1 base from V and 0 from J, leaving 7 bases between them. From germline, CDR1 is SNHLY and CDR2 FYNNEI. The CDR3 bases are TGTGCCAGCAGTGAAGAAGCCTTCTCCTACGAGCAGTACTTC. It encodes CASSEEAFSYEQYF.

The chain has TRBV28 and TRBJ2-3; a possible D gene is TRBD1 (5 bases). V was shortened by 1 base and J by 3 bases, with 11 bases between the two germline ends. Germline V gives CDR1 MDHEN, CDR2 SYDVKM. This CDR3 is 15 amino acids long. The CDR3 loop is CASSLYVRVTDTQYF. In DNA form, the CDR3 reads TGTGCCAGCAGTTTATACGTCAGGGTGACAGATACGCAGTATTTT.

The gene calls are TRBV5-1 and TRBJ2-1, with 10 positions matching TRBD2. Germline V gene data show CDR1 as SGHRS and CDR2 as YFSETQ. This CDR3 region has 16 residues. The J segment lost 4 bases and the V segment lost 3 bases, leaving 7 bases of the junction unmatched. CDR3 amino acids: CASSSDSGRSYNEQFF. The CDR3 region has the DNA TGCGCCAGCAGCTCCGATAGCGGGAGGTCGTACAATGAGCAGTTCTTC. Full variable domain (rest looked up from reference TRBV5-1 and TRBJ2-1): KAGVTQTPRYLIKTRGQQVTLSCSPISGHRSVSWYQQTPGQGLQFLFEYFSETQRNKGNFPGRFSGRQFSNSRSEMNVSTLELGDSALYLCASSSDSGRSYNEQFFGPGTRLTVL.

The chain links TRBV7-2 to TRBJ2-7; 7 nucleotides line up with TRBD2. The CDR3 has 15 amino acids. CDR1 and CDR2 (germline): SGHTA, FQGNSA. The ends lost 5 bases at V and 4 bases at J; junction bases unmatched: 11. This chain's CDR3 is CASSPSGATPYEQYF. In DNA, the CDR3 is TGTGCCAGCAGCCCCAGCGGGGCCACCCCTTACGAGCAGTACTTC.

The J gene is TRBJ2-5, the V gene TRBV7-9; no firm D call. V was pared by 4 bases and J by 6 bases, with 3 bases between. CDR3 length: 10 residues. Looked up from germline, CDR1 is SEHNR and CDR2 is FQNEAQ (reference sequence). CDR3 loop: CASSSKTQYF. Here the CDR3 DNA reads TGTGCCAGCAGCTCCAAGACCCAGTACTTC.

This clone came up a few times. This chain connects TRBV21-1 to TRBJ2-5; TRBD1 is the table's D call, not checked against the DNA. TRBV21-1 is annotated as a pseudogene. The CDR3 runs to 13 residues. CDR3 sequence (DNA): TGTGCCAGCACCCCCTTCTGGCCAGAGACCCAGTACTTC. It codes for CASTPFWPETQYF.

CDR3 sequence: CASSPPGGLTYNEQFF. In DNA, the CDR3 is TGTGCCAGCTCACCCCCGGGGGGGCTGACCTACAATGAGCAGTTCTTC. The chain couples TRBV18 to TRBJ2-1; 8 bases fit TRBD2. This CDR3 region has 16 residues. Looked up from germline, CDR1 is KGHSH and CDR2 is LQKENI. Trimming removed 3 bases from V and 2 bases from J; junction bases left unmatched: 6.

Worth noting for this clone: This sample also contains other DNA sequences that code for the same CDR3. The genes are TRBV5-1 and TRBJ1-1, with 7 bases aligning to TRBD1. The CDR3 is made up of 14 amino acids. The V and J ends lost 2 bases and 5 bases, in that order; junction bases with no gene match: 6. Looked up from germline, CDR1 is SGHRS and CDR2 is YFSETQ. The CDR3, as DNA: TGCGCCAGCAGCTTTGGGACAGAAGGGACTGAAGCTTTCTTT. The encoded protein is CASSFGTEGTEAFF.

The rearrangement joins TRBV7-2 to TRBJ2-3; D is ambiguous. The CDR3 spans 12 residues. V was shortened by 4 bases and J by 2 bases, with 4 bases between the two germline ends. Germline V CDR1 and CDR2: SGHTA, FQGNSA. DNA of the CDR3: TGTGCCAGCAGCTCCTACACAGATACGCAGTATTTT. Its protein is CASSSYTDTQYF.

This clone occurred a few times. The J gene is TRBJ1-1, the V gene TRBV30, with 8 bases that match TRBD1. The J segment lost 4 bases and the V segment lost 3 bases, leaving 7 bases of the junction unmatched. CDR3 length: 14 amino acids. CDR1 is GTSNPN, CDR2 SVGIG, per germline (reference sequence). In nucleotides, the CDR3 is TGTGCCTGGAGCCAGGGGGCGCGTTTCACTGAAGCTTTCTTT. Translation: CAWSQGARFTEAFF.

This clone was counted between two and nine times. The chain couples TRBV4-3 to TRBJ2-3; 7 nucleotides line up with TRBD1. The CDR3 has 15 residues. Losses at the gene ends were 3 bases for V and 3 bases for J; bases not matched to a gene: 6. Germline assignment: CDR1 LGHNA and CDR2 YSLEER. The CDR3 here is CASSQRQGQTDTQYF. The CDR3 region has the DNA TGCGCCAGCAGCCAGCGACAGGGTCAGACAGATACGCAGTATTTT.

There are a few counts of this clone. V is TRBV29-1 and J is TRBJ2-7; 14 positions agree with TRBD2. CDR3 length equals 15 residues. CDR1 and CDR2 from the germline V gene are SQVTM and ANQGSEA. V lost 5 bases, J lost 6 bases, and 9 bases stayed unmatched. The CDR3 reads CSVRSGTSGSGEQYF. CDR3 coding DNA: TGCAGCGTTAGGTCCGGGACTAGCGGGAGCGGCGAGCAGTACTTC.

The rearrangement links TRBV7-2 to TRBJ1-5; TRBD1 agrees at 7 bases. Looked up from germline, CDR1 is SGHTA and CDR2 is FQGNSA. CDR3 size: 14 residues. J gave up 7 bases and V 5 bases, and 8 bases lay outside the gene matches. The CDR3 coding sequence is TGTGCCAGCAGCCTGGACAGGATCAACCAGCCCCAGCATTTT. Its protein product is CASSLDRINQPQHF.

J is TRBJ1-2 and V is TRBV19; possible D gene TRBD1, 5 bases. Per the germline V gene, CDR1 is LNHDA and CDR2 is SQIVND (reference sequence). Trimming removed 5 bases at V and 0 bases at J, with 22 bases between. CDR3 size: 18 residues. The CDR3 here is CASSPDTRFRVANYGYTF. In DNA form, the CDR3 reads TGTGCCAGTAGTCCGGACACTCGTTTCAGGGTAGCTAACTATGGCTACACCTTC.

This chain connects TRBV6-5 to TRBJ2-1, with 9 positions matching TRBD1. V shed 4 bases and J 15 bases; nucleotides not matched to a gene: 19. CDR3 length equals 16 residues. Germline CDR1 is MNHEY and CDR2 is SVGAGI. The CDR3: CASSSRTGGASSGLFF. The DNA for the CDR3 is TGTGCCAGCAGTTCTAGAACAGGGGGCGCGAGTAGCGGGCTGTTCTTC.

The chain employs TRBV28 and TRBJ2-7, with 10 bases lining up with TRBD2. The CDR3 length is 15 residues. Germline V lookup: CDR1 MDHEN, CDR2 SYDVKM. After removal of 6 bases from V and 3 bases from J, the junction contained 8 bases not matched to a gene. The CDR3 DNA is TGTGCCAGCAGGGACCCCCGGACTAGCGGCTACGAGCAGTACTTC. Translated: CASRDPRTSGYEQYF.

The chain carries TRBV11-2 and TRBJ1-5; no definite D call. Per the germline V gene, CDR1 is SGHAT and CDR2 is FQNNGV. The CDR3 spans 13 residues. The V gene lost 1 base and the J gene lost 7 bases, with 8 bases spanning the gap. The CDR3 DNA sequence: TGTGCCAGCAGCTTAGGGAGTGAACAGCCCCAGCATTTT. Its translation is CASSLGSEQPQHF.

This clone was observed a few times. The chain joins TRBV27 to TRBJ2-6; 7 nucleotides line up with TRBD1. The length of the CDR3 is 17 residues. Germline CDR1 reads MNHEY; CDR2 reads SMNVEV (reference sequence). Germline trimming cut 2 bases from V and 0 bases from J; bases unmatched to any gene: 4. The CDR3: CASSLRAGGSGANVLTF. In DNA form, the CDR3 reads TGTGCCAGCAGTTTACGGGCAGGGGGCTCTGGGGCCAACGTCCTGACTTTC.

The chain has TRBV5-4 and TRBJ2-1, with a possible D match to TRBD2 (6 bases). The CDR3 consists of 15 residues. Per germline, CDR1 SGHNT and CDR2 YYREEE (reference sequence). Trimming removed 5 bases from V and 4 bases from J, with 16 bases in between. For the CDR3, the DNA is TGTGCCAGCAGTTCAACTAGCAACCCATACAATGAGCAGTTCTTC. Translating gives CASSSTSNPYNEQFF.

This clone was detected a few times. The chain combines TRBV19 with TRBJ1-5; 7 bases match TRBD1. The length of the CDR3 is 15 residues. In germline, CDR1 is LNHDA, CDR2 SQIVND (reference sequence). Trimming took 8 bases from V and 3 from J; bases not matched to a gene: 10. CDR3 DNA sequence: TGTGCCAGTCTCTCTGAACAGGGGAACAATCAGCCCCAGCATTTT. Its protein product is CASLSEQGNNQPQHF.

The CDR3 region is CASSSQGPTANIQYF. In DNA form, the CDR3 reads TGTGCCAGCAGCTCACAGGGCCCAACCGCAAACATTCAGTACTTC. The chain combines TRBV11-2 with TRBJ2-4; D possibly corresponds to TRBD1 (6 bases). Per germline, CDR1 SGHAT and CDR2 FQNNGV. The CDR3 covers 15 residues. Trimming shortened V by 4 bases and J by 6 bases, and 16 bases separated the two germline ends. The variable domain in full, with the rest retrieved from reference TRBV11-2 and TRBJ2-4, is EAGVAQSPRYKIIEKRQSVAFWCNPISGHATLYWYQQILGQGPKLLIQFQNNGVVDDSQLPKDRFSAERLKGVDSTLKIQPAKLEDSAVYLCASSSQGPTANIQYFGAGTRLSVL.

The J gene is TRBJ2-2, the V gene TRBV5-1, with 7 bases fitting TRBD1. Unmatched junction bases numbered 9, after V lost 4 bases and J lost 3 bases. This CDR3 has 16 amino acids. Germline V lookup: CDR1 SGHRS, CDR2 YFSETQ. CDR3 nucleotides: TGCGCCAGCAGCCCGTCGACAGGGTACGACACCGGGGAGCTGTTTTTT. This sequence encodes CASSPSTGYDTGELFF.

This clone was seen a handful of times. The chain links TRBV7-3 to TRBJ2-3; D may be TRBD2 (6 bases). Germline-derived CDR1 and CDR2 are SGHTA and FQGTGA. The length of the CDR3 is 15 residues. Trimming removed 5 bases from V and 4 bases from J, with 16 bases in between. The CDR3 nucleotides read TGTGCCAGCAGCCTCCGGGGGTACGAAGCAGATACGCAGTATTTT. This sequence encodes CASSLRGYEADTQYF.